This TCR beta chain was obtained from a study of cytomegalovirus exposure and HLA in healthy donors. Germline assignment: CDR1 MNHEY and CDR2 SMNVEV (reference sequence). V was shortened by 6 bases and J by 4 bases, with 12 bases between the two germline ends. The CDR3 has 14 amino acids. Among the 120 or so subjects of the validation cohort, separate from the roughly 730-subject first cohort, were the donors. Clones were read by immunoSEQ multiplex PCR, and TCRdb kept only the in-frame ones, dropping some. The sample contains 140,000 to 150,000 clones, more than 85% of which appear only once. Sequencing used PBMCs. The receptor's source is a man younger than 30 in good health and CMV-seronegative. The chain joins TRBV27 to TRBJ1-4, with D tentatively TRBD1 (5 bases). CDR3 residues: CASSPRDGNEKLFF. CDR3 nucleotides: TGTGCCAGCAGCCCCAGGGATGGTAATGAAAAACTGTTTTTT.